Listed here are 31 T cell receptor beta chains from one sample, sequenced in a study of T cell repertoires in cytomegalovirus infection. TCRdb re-derived calls from the reads in MiXCR, one entry per CDR3 protein. The table shows roughly 280,000 distinct CDR3 sequences, with roughly an eighth occurring only once. The sequenced sample was PBMCs. These receptors were taken from a human donor in good health (CMV status not recorded). Some clones in this sample may be carry-over from other donors' samples.

This rearrangement joins TRBV7-3 to TRBJ2-3; possible D gene TRBD1, 5 bases. The V gene lost 0 bases and the J gene lost 6 bases, with 13 bases spanning the gap. The V gene's germline CDR1 is SGHTA and CDR2 FQGTGA. This CDR3 region has 15 residues. The CDR3 reads CASSLTLGRGDTQYF. CDR3 bases: TGTGCCAGCAGCTTAACTCTGGGAAGGGGTGATACGCAGTATTTT.

This clonotype occurred many times. As DNA, the CDR3 is TGTGCCAGCAGCTTAGAGGGGCCAAACTCTGGAAACACCATATATTTT. This gives the protein CASSLEGPNSGNTIYF. This rearrangement joins TRBV7-9 to TRBJ1-3, with a tentative D call TRBD1 (5 bases). V dropped 1 base and J dropped 0 bases, with 10 bases sitting between them. This CDR3 comprises 16 residues. Germline loops: CDR1 SEHNR, CDR2 FQNEAQ (reference sequence).

This clonotype has a handful of counts. The genes are TRBV12-3 or TRBV12-4 and TRBJ1-1; 10 positions agree with TRBD1. Trimming removed 6 bases from V and 0 bases from J; junction bases left unmatched: 19. The CDR3 runs 20 residues. The CDR3, as DNA: TGTGCCAGCAGGTCGCGACAGGGGGCTCTCCGGTGGGAAATGAACACTGAAGCTTTCTTT. It is translated as CASRSRQGALRWEMNTEAFF.

The J gene is TRBJ2-5, the V gene TRBV3-1; 13 bases match TRBD2. The CDR3 covers 15 residues. CDR1 LGHDT and CDR2 YNNKEL come from the germline V gene (reference sequence). Germline trimming cut 6 bases from V and 5 bases from J; bases unmatched to any gene: 6. The CDR3 nucleotides are TGTGCCAGCAGTTACGGACTAGCGGGAGCGGAGACCCAGTACTTC. This encodes CASSYGLAGAETQYF.

This chain links TRBV6-5 with TRBJ2-7, with D possibly being TRBD1 or TRBD2 (5 bases each). Trimming removed 1 base at V and 5 bases at J, with 6 bases between. The germline V gene has CDR1 MNHEY and CDR2 SVGAGI. The CDR3 contains 12 residues. CDR3 DNA sequence: TGTGCCAGCAGTTACTTGGGGGACGAGCAGTACTTC. It translates to CASSYLGDEQYF.

This clonotype has at least ten counts. The chain couples TRBV7-6 to TRBJ2-7; D might be TRBD1 (6 bases). Trimming removed 4 bases from V and 6 bases from J, with 13 bases in between. Germline CDR1 SGHVS, CDR2 FNYEAQ. The CDR3 runs 13 residues. CDR3 amino acids: CASSSHRAGEQYF. The CDR3 nucleotides are TGTGCCAGCAGCTCGCACAGGGCGGGCGAGCAGTACTTC.

This clonotype was counted between two and nine times. The V gene is TRBV3-1, the J gene TRBJ1-3, with D unresolved. V lost 1 base and J lost 0, with 7 bases in between. CDR1 LGHDT and CDR2 YNNKEL come from the germline V gene (reference sequence). There are 15 residues in the CDR3. The CDR3 spells CASSQVRSSGNTIYF. The CDR3 DNA reads as TGTGCCAGCAGCCAAGTCAGGAGCTCTGGAAACACCATATATTTT.

This clonotype was observed at least ten times. The chain recombines TRBV7-2 with TRBJ2-3, with D possibly matching TRBD1 (6 bases). Between the trimmed V and J ends, which lost 1 base and 6 bases, there was a span of 17 bases. This CDR3 region has 16 residues. Germline V gene sequence: CDR1 SGHTA, CDR2 FQGNSA. Here the CDR3 DNA reads TGTGCCAGCAGCTTAGAGTCTTACAGGGCCTGGGATACGCAGTATTTT. Translating gives CASSLESYRAWDTQYF.

This clonotype was recorded many times. This chain links TRBV7-2 with TRBJ2-7; 7 bases are a match to TRBD2. After removal of 4 bases from V and 5 bases from J, the junction contained 8 bases not matched to a gene. Germline CDR1 reads SGHTA; CDR2 reads FQGNSA. CDR3 length equals 14 residues. Here the CDR3 reads CASSWERERDEQYF. The DNA for the CDR3 is TGTGCCAGCAGCTGGGAGCGGGAAAGGGACGAGCAGTACTTC.

This clonotype has at least ten counts. The chain combines TRBV7-2 with TRBJ1-2; 7 bases fit TRBD1. There are 15 residues in the CDR3. From germline, CDR1 is SGHTA and CDR2 FQGNSA. J lost 3 bases, V lost 5 bases, and 9 bases had no gene match. CDR3 amino acids: CASSPQLGQDYGYTF. The CDR3 DNA reads TGTGCCAGCAGCCCACAACTCGGACAGGACTATGGCTACACCTTC.

In its sample, this clonotype was seen many times. CDR3 sequence: CASSDRANQPQHF. CDR3 sequence (DNA): TGTGCCAGCAGTGACAGGGCCAATCAGCCCCAGCATTTT. The chain combines TRBV28 with TRBJ1-5; TRBD1 matches 7 bases. Germline assignment: CDR1 MDHEN and CDR2 SYDVKM. J gave up 3 bases and V 5 bases, and 1 base lay outside the gene matches. The CDR3 consists of 13 residues.

Only a few counts were recorded for this clonotype. The CDR3: CASSHDRGQFF. CDR3 DNA sequence: TGTGCCAGCAGCCATGACAGGGGGCAGTTCTTC. V is TRBV7-9 and J is TRBJ2-1, with TRBD1 matching 8 bases. The CDR3 totals 11 residues. V was pared by 5 bases and J by 12 bases, with 3 bases of the junction left unmatched. Germline V gives CDR1 SEHNR, CDR2 FQNEAQ (reference sequence).

There are many counts of this clonotype. The rearrangement uses TRBV20-1 and TRBJ2-1; 8 nucleotides match TRBD1. This CDR3 is 14 amino acids long. V lost 8 bases and J lost 5; bases outside the gene matches: 11. CDR1 DFQATT and CDR2 SNEGSKA come from the germline V gene (reference sequence). CDR3 DNA sequence: TGCAGTAATCAGGGGGCGGGTGATCACAATGAGCAGTTCTTC. Its translation is CSNQGAGDHNEQFF.

The chain combines TRBV7-3 with TRBJ1-1; 11 nucleotides agree with TRBD1. This CDR3 has 16 residues. CDR1 and CDR2 from the germline V gene are SGHTA and FQGTGA. V was clipped by 5 bases and J by 6 bases; unmatched bases: 11. CDR3 protein: CASSPFGDRGVAEAFF. CDR3 coding DNA: TGTGCCAGCAGCCCCTTCGGGGACAGGGGGGTCGCTGAAGCTTTCTTT.

The table lists this clonotype with a few counts. The chain links TRBV3-1 to TRBJ1-1; D gene unclear. V was cut by 0 bases and J by 10 bases, with 12 bases left in between. This CDR3 spans 13 amino acids. Per germline, CDR1 LGHDT and CDR2 YNNKEL (reference sequence). CDR3 nucleotides: TGTGCCAGCAGCCAAGATCCCGAGTTTGGAGCTTTCTTT. Translating gives CASSQDPEFGAFF.

This clonotype was picked up many times. The chain has TRBV7-2 and TRBJ1-5; 8 bases match TRBD1. The CDR3 extends over 13 amino acids. V lost 5 bases, J lost 4 bases, and 1 base stayed unmatched. Germline V lookup: CDR1 SGHTA, CDR2 FQGNSA. In DNA, the CDR3 is TGTGCCAGCAGCGGGACAGGAAATCAGCCCCAGCATTTT. Amino acid sequence: CASSGTGNQPQHF.

The J gene is TRBJ1-1, the V gene TRBV7-3; D gene ambiguous. The germline V gene has CDR1 SGHTA and CDR2 FQGTGA. The CDR3 covers 13 residues. Between the trimmed V and J ends, which lost 2 bases and 1 base, there was a span of 5 bases. Here the CDR3 DNA reads TGTGCCAGCAGCTTATATCGGAACACTGAAGCTTTCTTT. This encodes CASSLYRNTEAFF.

This chain joins TRBV28 and TRBJ2-3; 7 positions agree with TRBD2. The CDR3 consists of 15 residues. Germline CDR1 MDHEN, CDR2 SYDVKM. The J segment lost 2 bases and the V segment lost 5 bases, leaving 7 bases of the junction unmatched. The CDR3 DNA sequence: TGTGCCAGCAGTCCCCGGGACTACCCCACAGATACGCAGTATTTT. Its protein is CASSPRDYPTDTQYF.

This clonotype occurred many times. V usage is TRBV6-1 and J usage is TRBJ2-1; 10 bases map to TRBD2. The germline CDR1 and CDR2 sequences are MNHNS and SASEGT. This CDR3 spans 15 amino acids. V lost 5 bases to trimming and J lost 7 bases; unmatched junction nucleotides: 8. In DNA, the CDR3 is TGTGCCAGCAGTTCAAAAGGACTAGCGGCTAATGAGCAGTTCTTC. It translates to CASSSKGLAANEQFF.

This clonotype was counted many times. The J gene is TRBJ2-7, the V gene TRBV7-2; 9 bases align to TRBD2. The CDR3 covers 15 residues. Germline V gives CDR1 SGHTA, CDR2 FQGNSA. Unmatched junction bases numbered 11, after V lost 5 bases and J lost 6 bases. CDR3 in DNA: TGTGCCAGCAGCCCTGCTTCTAGCGGGACTATCGAGCAGTACTTC. Amino acid sequence: CASSPASSGTIEQYF.

The rearrangement links TRBV12-3 or TRBV12-4 to TRBJ1-4; 10 bases align to TRBD1. This CDR3 region has 17 residues. The trim removed 9 bases at V and 5 bases at J, leaving 15 bases unmatched. This CDR3 is CASSRDRGLSSNEKLFF. Written as DNA, the CDR3 is TGTGCCAGTTCCCGGGACAGGGGATTGTCGTCGAATGAAAAACTGTTTTTT.

The chain uses TRBV19 and TRBJ2-7, with D perhaps TRBD1 (6 bases). This CDR3 has 15 residues. V lost 9 bases to trimming and J lost 3 bases, with 21 bases between them. Germline V lookup: CDR1 LNHDA, CDR2 SQIVND (reference sequence). The CDR3 region is CASPQGGTAIYEQYF. CDR3 nucleotides: TGTGCCAGCCCCCAAGGGGGAACGGCGATCTACGAGCAGTACTTC.

As concerns this clonotype: A read error may explain this, as a much larger clone is one base away. The J gene is TRBJ2-5, the V gene TRBV7-2; D unclear. V was pared by 1 base and J by 4 bases, with 7 bases between. Germline assignment: CDR1 SGHTA and CDR2 FQGNSA. CDR3 length equals 13 residues. The CDR3 loop reads CASSLDTAETQYF. The CDR3 DNA sequence: TGTGCCAGCAGCTTAGACACGGCAGAGACCCAGTACTTC.

This clonotype was observed many times. The chain carries TRBV7-2 and TRBJ1-5; D unresolved. This CDR3 is built from 15 residues. The V gene lost 1 base and the J gene lost 1 base, with 8 bases spanning the gap. In germline, CDR1 is SGHTA, CDR2 FQGNSA. The CDR3 coding sequence is TGTGCCAGCAGCTTAGTGTGGCAGAGCAATCAGCCCCAGCATTTT. It is translated as CASSLVWQSNQPQHF.

Concerning this clonotype itself: Given a much more abundant clone one base away, this may be a read error. The rearrangement uses TRBV15 and TRBJ1-2; TRBD1 might be the D (5 bases). The CDR3 length is 16 residues. The V end lost 0 bases, the J end lost 0 bases, and 11 bases lay between the germline ends. The germline V gene has CDR1 LNHNV and CDR2 YYDKDF (reference sequence). The CDR3 nucleotides read TGTGCCACCAGCAGAGAGGCGACAGCAGCTAACTATGGCTACACCTTC. Translating it yields CATSREATAANYGYTF. The complete variable domain, with remaining parts taken from reference TRBV15 and TRBJ1-2, reads DAMVIQNPRYQVTQFGKPVTLSCSQTLNHNVMYWYQQKSSQAPKLLFHYYDKDFNNEADTPDNFQSRRPNTSFCFLDIRSPGLGDTAMYLCATSREATAANYGYTFGSGTRLTVV.

The table lists this clonotype with many counts. The chain couples TRBV7-9 to TRBJ1-5, with D possibly TRBD1 on 6 matching bases. CDR1 and CDR2 (germline): SEHNR, FQNEAQ (reference sequence). The germline V and J ends were trimmed by 3 bases and 3 bases, with 9 bases remaining between them. This CDR3 comprises 14 residues. The CDR3 loop is CASSLTGDNQPQHF. CDR3 DNA sequence: TGTGCCAGCAGCTTGACAGGCGACAATCAGCCCCAGCATTTT.

The CDR3 DNA follows: TGTGCCATCAGCTACTACAGGGGGCAAAACACTGAAGCTTTCTTT. Its protein product is CAISYYRGQNTEAFF. This chain connects TRBV10-3 to TRBJ1-1; 9 positions agree with TRBD1. Germline-derived CDR1 and CDR2 are ENHRY and SYGVKD. Trimming at V came to 6 bases and at J to 2 bases, leaving 7 bases not matched to a gene. The CDR3 has 15 residues.

Ten or more counts support this clonotype. The CDR3 region has the DNA TGTGCCAGCAGCTTAGAGTCTCTAGCGGGTCAGGAGCAGTACTTC. Protein: CASSLESLAGQEQYF. The chain recombines TRBV7-8 with TRBJ2-7; 8 nucleotides line up with TRBD2. The germline V gene has CDR1 SGHVS and CDR2 FQNEAQ. V shed 1 base and J 7 bases; nucleotides not matched to a gene: 9. This CDR3 is 15 amino acids long. Complete variable domain (other parts from reference TRBV7-8 and TRBJ2-7): GAGVSQSPRYKVAKRGQDVALRCDPISGHVSLFWYQQALGQGPEFLTYFQNEAQLDKSGLPSDRFFAERPEGSVSTLKIQRTQQEDSAVYLCASSLESLAGQEQYFGPGTRLTVT.

This clonotype was recorded a few times. The chain combines TRBV25-1 with TRBJ1-2; possibly TRBD1 for D (6 bases). Per germline, CDR1 MGHDK and CDR2 SYGVNS. V was cut by 6 bases and J by 2 bases, with 19 bases left in between. This CDR3 comprises 16 residues. DNA of the CDR3: TGTGCCAGCAGCGGGGGGTGGGGACACTTGAACTATGGCTACACCTTC. Protein sequence: CASSGGWGHLNYGYTF.

This clonotype was counted many times. This chain uses TRBV6-4 with TRBJ2-3; the D is unclear. V was cut by 2 bases and J by 0 bases, with 3 bases left in between. CDR3 size: 13 residues. The germline CDR1 and CDR2 sequences are MRHNA and SNTAGT. CDR3 sequence reads: CASSDTSTDTQYF. The CDR3 DNA reads as TGTGCCAGCAGTGACACTAGCACAGATACGCAGTATTTT.

At least ten counts were recorded for this clonotype. This rearrangement joins TRBV7-2 to TRBJ2-7; 9 bases map to TRBD2. V lost 2 bases and J lost 2; bases outside the gene matches: 7. Germline assignment: CDR1 SGHTA and CDR2 FQGNSA. The CDR3 covers 16 residues. CDR3 in amino acids: CASSLPSGIATYEQYF. The CDR3 bases are TGTGCCAGCAGCTTACCTAGCGGGATTGCAACCTACGAGCAGTACTTC. The full variable domain, rest sourced from reference TRBV7-2 and TRBJ2-7, is GAGVSQSPSNKVTEKGKDVELRCDPISGHTALYWYRQSLGQGLEFLIYFQGNSAPDKSGLPSDRFSAERTGGSVSTLTIQRTQQEDSAVYLCASSLPSGIATYEQYFGPGTRLTVT.